A selection of T cell receptor beta chains follows, all from one sample in a study of blood T cells in healthy people across ages. TCRdb recomputed calls from the 5' RACE reads with MiXCR, one row per CDR3 protein. Among some 700,000 distinct CDR3 sequences, around 46% were seen once, and the ten largest hold approximately 22%. The sequenced sample consisted of blood. These receptors were obtained from a woman in her sixties in good health. Each CDR3 is given with its conserved first and last residue. Fields, in order: J gene, D gene, V gene, clone size, CDR3 protein, CDR3 DNA. A D gene is named only where the DNA matches it firmly. Where a row states a size, it is once, few, many or the class of an expanded clone; other rows omit it.

>TRBJ1-2|TRBD1|TRBV7-2|NA
CATSTGVSYGYTF
TGTGCCACATCGACAGGGGTCAGCTATGGCTACACCTTC
>TRBJ1-1|NA|TRBV6-2/TRBV6-3|NA
CASSYRSANTEAFF
TGTGCCAGCAGTTATAGAAGCGCGAACACTGAAGCTTTCTTT
>TRBJ2-1|TRBD2|TRBV12-3/TRBV12-4|NA
CASTPGLAGDNEQFF
TGTGCCAGCACCCCGGGACTAGCGGGGGACAATGAGCAGTTCTTC
>TRBJ2-3|TRBD1|TRBV20-1|NA
CSAERQGADTQYF
TGCAGTGCTGAGCGACAGGGTGCAGATACGCAGTATTTT
>TRBJ1-6|NA|TRBV4-3|NA
CASSQERVPYNSPLHF
TGCGCCAGCAGCCAGGAACGGGTGCCCTATAATTCACCCCTCCACTTT
>TRBJ2-5|NA|TRBV5-1|few
CASTIRGGPETQYF
TGCGCCAGCACCATACGGGGAGGTCCAGAGACCCAGTACTTC
>TRBJ2-7|NA|TRBV9|NA
CASSPTGVAYEQYF
TGTGCCAGCAGCCCGACGGGGGTCGCCTACGAGCAGTACTTC
>TRBJ2-1|NA|TRBV7-8|NA
CASSTPGEVRPRYIYNEQFF
TGTGCCAGCAGCACCCCCGGGGAAGTGAGACCCCGCTACATCTACAATGAGCAGTTCTTC
>TRBJ2-1|TRBD2|TRBV29-1|many
CSVEGTSGGNEQFF
TGCAGCGTTGAAGGGACTAGCGGGGGGAATGAGCAGTTCTTC
>TRBJ1-2|NA|TRBV25-1|NA
CASSDTLRGYTF
TGTGCCAGCAGTGATACTTTGAGGGGCTACACCTTC
>TRBJ2-4|NA|TRBV6-1|once
CASSQLQWAQGIQYF
TGTGCCAGCAGTCAACTGCAGTGGGCCCAGGGGATTCAGTACTTC
>TRBJ1-5|NA|TRBV20-1|once
CSASSSSGQPQHF
TGCAGTGCTTCGTCGTCGAGCGGTCAGCCCCAGCATTTT
>TRBJ1-4|NA|TRBV6-5|few
CASSYLAWDQGEKLFF
TGTGCCAGCAGCTACCTTGCCTGGGACCAGGGGGAAAAACTGTTTTTT
>TRBJ2-7|NA|TRBV7-2|few
CASSGQNEQYF
TGTGCCAGCAGCGGGCAAAACGAGCAGTACTTC
>TRBJ2-5|NA|TRBV11-2|few
CASSLVYGEETQYF
TGTGCCAGCAGCTTAGTATATGGGGAAGAGACCCAGTACTTC
>TRBJ1-6|TRBD1|TRBV5-1|many
CASSGQGSNSPLHF
TGCGCCAGCAGCGGACAGGGGAGCAATTCACCCCTCCACTTT
>TRBJ2-3|TRBD2|TRBV4-2|many
CASRGLAVTDTQYF
TGTGCCAGCCGCGGACTAGCGGTAACTGATACGCAGTATTTT
>TRBJ1-1|TRBD1|TRBV11-2|NA
CASSRPGQGMLQAFF
TGTGCCAGCAGCAGACCGGGACAGGGGATGCTCCAAGCTTTCTTT
>TRBJ1-1|TRBD1|TRBV5-1|NA
CASSWGQANTEAFF
TGCGCCAGCAGTTGGGGACAGGCGAACACTGAAGCTTTCTTT
>TRBJ2-7|TRBD2|TRBV7-3|few
CASSSVQREIAHEQYF
TGTGCCAGCAGCTCAGTCCAGCGGGAGATCGCTCACGAGCAGTACTTC
>TRBJ2-7|NA|TRBV29-1|once
CSVYRQDEQYF
TGCAGCGTATATAGGCAGGACGAGCAGTACTTC
>TRBJ2-7|NA|TRBV6-1|NA
CASSDQGGATYEQYF
TGTGCCAGCAGTGATCAAGGGGGAGCCACCTACGAGCAGTACTTC
>TRBJ2-7|NA|TRBV5-1|NA
CASRQTGSYEQYF
TGCGCCAGCAGACAGACAGGATCCTACGAGCAGTACTTC
>TRBJ2-5|NA|TRBV7-6|NA
CASRPSTGQETQYF
TGTGCCAGCAGGCCTTCAACGGGACAAGAGACCCAGTACTTC
>TRBJ1-3|NA|TRBV3-1|NA
CASSQERGRAGNTIYF
TGTGCCAGCAGCCAAGAAAGGGGTCGGGCTGGAAACACCATATATTTT
>TRBJ2-1|TRBD2|TRBV25-1|NA
CASSGETSGIRFF
TGTGCCAGCAGTGGGGAGACTAGCGGGATCAGGTTCTTC
>TRBJ2-1|NA|TRBV12-3/TRBV12-4|NA
CASIKGGGNYNEQFF
TGTGCCAGCATCAAAGGGGGGGGGAACTACAATGAGCAGTTCTTC
>TRBJ2-5|TRBD1|TRBV11-2|NA
CASSLGTGVFKETQYF
TGTGCCAGCAGCTTAGGGACAGGGGTTTTCAAGGAGACCCAGTACTTC
>TRBJ2-1|TRBD2|TRBV29-1|few
CSVSVTSGNEQFF
TGCAGCGTTTCTGTGACTAGCGGCAATGAGCAGTTCTTC
>TRBJ2-4|TRBD1|TRBV7-3|few
CASSPGQGANIQYF
TGTGCCAGCAGCCCCGGACAGGGGGCTAACATTCAGTACTTC
>TRBJ2-5|TRBD1|TRBV7-2|many
CASSFPPGQGPWETQYF
TGTGCCAGCAGCTTCCCTCCGGGACAGGGGCCTTGGGAGACCCAGTACTTC
>TRBJ2-5|TRBD2|TRBV9|NA
CASSVSGRLDRETQYF
TGTGCCAGCAGCGTTAGCGGGAGATTGGATCGAGAGACCCAGTACTTC
>TRBJ2-5|TRBD2|TRBV3-1|NA
CASSRGLAGGYNEQYF
TGTGCCAGCAGCCGGGGACTAGCGGGAGGGTACAATGAGCAGTACTTC
>TRBJ1-5|NA|TRBV5-5|NA
CASSLGFYGVNDNQPQHF
TGTGCCAGCAGCCTGGGGTTTTACGGGGTTAATGACAATCAGCCCCAGCATTTT
>TRBJ1-6|TRBD1|TRBV4-1|NA
CASSQPPGQGGSPLHF
TGCGCCAGCAGCCAACCACCGGGACAGGGAGGTTCACCCCTCCACTTT
>TRBJ2-7|TRBD1|TRBV24-1|NA
CATSGLPGQGSYEQYF
TGTGCCACCAGTGGTCTCCCGGGACAGGGCTCCTACGAGCAGTACTTC
>TRBJ1-5|NA|TRBV7-9|few
CASSPGPGNQPQHF
TGTGCCAGCAGCCCGGGTCCGGGGAACCAGCCCCAGCATTTT
>TRBJ1-1|NA|TRBV11-2|NA
CASSLVLGSMNTEAFF
TGTGCCAGCAGCTTAGTTCTGGGGTCTATGAACACTGAAGCTTTCTTT
>TRBJ1-2|TRBD1|TRBV5-1|once
CASSTQTGTGGLTF
TGCGCCAGCAGCACCCAAACCGGGACAGGGGGCCTCACCTTC
>TRBJ2-5|TRBD2|TRBV5-1|few
CASSSALSTSGQETQYF
TGCGCCAGCAGCTCCGCTTTATCAACTAGCGGCCAAGAGACCCAGTACTTC
>TRBJ2-5|TRBD1|TRBV12-3/TRBV12-4|NA
CASRYQGAPGETQYF
TGTGCCAGCAGATACCAGGGGGCGCCTGGGGAGACCCAGTACTTC
>TRBJ2-5|TRBD2|TRBV12-3/TRBV12-4|NA
CASSLQAGGLSGTQYF
TGTGCCAGCAGTTTACAAGCGGGGGGTCTCTCAGGGACCCAGTACTTC
>TRBJ2-7|TRBD2|TRBV7-3|few
CASSIGPTSTSYEQYF
TGTGCCAGCAGCATTGGCCCGACTAGCACTTCCTACGAGCAGTACTTC
>TRBJ2-1|NA|TRBV7-2|many
CASSPGGQLSNEQFF
TGTGCCAGCAGCCCCGGAGGCCAATTGAGCAATGAGCAGTTCTTC
>TRBJ1-1|TRBD1|TRBV5-1|few
CASSPGQGAAEAFF
TGCGCCAGCAGCCCAGGACAGGGTGCGGCTGAAGCTTTCTTT
>TRBJ2-5|NA|TRBV7-9|few
CASSLALVGETQYF
TGTGCCAGCAGCTTAGCGCTTGTAGGGGAGACCCAGTACTTC
>TRBJ2-5|TRBD2|TRBV7-9|NA
CASSLGRASGSAETQYF
TGTGCCAGCAGCTTAGGTCGAGCTAGCGGGAGCGCGGAGACCCAGTACTTC
>TRBJ1-5|NA|TRBV28|few
CGAGAGSIQPQHF
TGTGGCGCCGGGGCAGGGTCGATTCAGCCCCAGCATTTT
>TRBJ2-7|TRBD1|TRBV5-1|NA
CASSGGTGGLSGEQYF
TGCGCCAGCAGCGGGGGGACAGGGGGCTTATCTGGCGAGCAGTACTTC